This T cell receptor (beta chain) came from a study of T cell responses to AZD1222 COVID-19 vaccine. Here immunoSEQ multiplex PCR was the method, and the copy in TCRdb shows in-frame clones only, minus some. The top ten hold approximately 2.4% of the sample, which has 90,000 to 150,000 clones, around nine tenths seen once. Study observations and caveats: Only a handful of individuals given AZD1222 were seropositive at baseline. Samples come after the peak T cell response, not at day 14.

A remark on this clone: Its antigen is as yet unknown.

The germline gives CDR1 LNHDA, CDR2 SQIVND (reference sequence). This CDR3 region has 15 residues. Trimming at V came to 5 bases and at J to 9 bases, leaving 10 bases not matched to a gene. The sequence came from an adult in good health. V is TRBV19 and J is TRBJ2-1, with TRBD2 identical over 10 bases. The source material was peripheral blood, sampled on day 0 of AZD1222 vaccination. CDR3 nucleotides: TGTGCCAGTAGTGTTAAGCGGGAGGGCGGGGGTGAGCAGTTCTTC. Translating gives CASSVKREGGGEQFF.